This TCR beta chain was sequenced during a study of shared clonotypes between healthy human individuals. The germline V and J ends were trimmed by 2 bases and 2 bases, with 11 bases remaining between them. This CDR3 has 15 amino acids. Germline CDR1 is SGHTA and CDR2 is FQGTGA. TCRdb keeps only in-frame clones here, not all; method: immunoSEQ multiplex PCR. The sample carries 2.3 million or so clones, roughly 93% recorded once. Sequences were obtained from naive CD4+ T cells from PBMCs. Subset defined: CD45RA+ positively selected. The chain is built from TRBV7-3 and TRBJ2-3; D is perhaps TRBD1 (6 bases). The origin of this receptor is a man between 18 and 35 years old in good health. Some clones in this sample may be carry-over from other donors' samples. In DNA form, the CDR3 reads TGTGCCAGCAGCTTACGCCAGGGGTCCACAGATACGCAGTATTTT. Translated: CASSLRQGSTDTQYF.